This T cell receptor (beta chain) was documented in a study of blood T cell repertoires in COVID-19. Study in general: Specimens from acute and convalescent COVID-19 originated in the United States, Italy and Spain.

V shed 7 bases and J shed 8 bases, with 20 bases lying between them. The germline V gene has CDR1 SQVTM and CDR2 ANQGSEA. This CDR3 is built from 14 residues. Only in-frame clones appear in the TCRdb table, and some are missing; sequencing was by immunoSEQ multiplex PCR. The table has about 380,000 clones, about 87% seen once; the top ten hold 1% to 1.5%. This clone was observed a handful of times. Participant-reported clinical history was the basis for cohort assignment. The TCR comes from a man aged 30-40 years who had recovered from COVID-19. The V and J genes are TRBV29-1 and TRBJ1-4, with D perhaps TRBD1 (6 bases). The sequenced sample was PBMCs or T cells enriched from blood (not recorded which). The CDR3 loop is CSAQMGAGQEKLFF. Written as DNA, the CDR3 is TGCAGCGCTCAAATGGGGGCTGGGCAAGAAAAACTGTTTTTT.